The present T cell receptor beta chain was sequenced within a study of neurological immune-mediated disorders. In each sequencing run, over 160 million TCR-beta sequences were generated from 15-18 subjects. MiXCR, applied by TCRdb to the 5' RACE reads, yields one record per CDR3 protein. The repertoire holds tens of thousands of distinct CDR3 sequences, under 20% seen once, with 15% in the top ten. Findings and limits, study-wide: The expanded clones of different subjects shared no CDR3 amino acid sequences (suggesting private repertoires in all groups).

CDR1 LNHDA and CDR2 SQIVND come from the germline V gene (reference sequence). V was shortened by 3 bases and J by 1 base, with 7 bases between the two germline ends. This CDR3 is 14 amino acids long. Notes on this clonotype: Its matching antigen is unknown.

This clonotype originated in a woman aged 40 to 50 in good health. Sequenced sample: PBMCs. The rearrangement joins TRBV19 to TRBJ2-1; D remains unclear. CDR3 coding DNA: TGTGCCAGTAGTATTACCCGTTCCTACAATGAGCAGTTCTTC. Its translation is CASSITRSYNEQFF. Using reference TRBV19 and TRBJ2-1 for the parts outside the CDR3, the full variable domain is DGGITQSPKYLFRKEGQNVTLSCEQNLNHDAMYWYRQDPGQGLRLIYYSQIVNDFQKGDIAEGYSVSREKKESFPLTVTSAQKNPTAFYLCASSITRSYNEQFFGPGTRLTVL.